The rows below give T cell receptor beta chains drawn from one sample of a study of brain T cells in children with intractable seizures. TCRdb keeps only in-frame clones here, not all; method: immunoSEQ multiplex PCR. Of some 64,000 clones listed, about 96% are singletons. The sample here was peripheral blood, taken at surgery. These receptors came from a boy under two years old with focal cortical dysplasia and intractable seizures. The CDR3 runs from the conserved cysteine through the conserved F or W. A D gene is named only where the DNA matches it firmly. Some rows have no size entry. The others give once, few or many, or a class for an expanded clone.

>TRBJ2-1|TRBD2|TRBV9|-
CASSGPGLAGGQFF
TGTGCCAGCAGCGGACCGGGACTAGCGGGGGGGCAGTTCTTC
>TRBJ1-1|-|TRBV19|-
CASSTAQGTEAFF
TGTGCCAGTAGTACCGCTCAGGGGACTGAAGCTTTCTTT
>TRBJ2-1|-|TRBV6-2/TRBV6-3|-
CASSPEYEQFF
TGTGCCAGCAGTCCCGAGTATGAGCAGTTCTTC
>TRBJ1-3|-|TRBV27|-
CASSLDASSGNTIYF
TGTGCCAGCAGTTTGGACGCTAGCTCTGGAAACACCATATATTTT
>TRBJ2-1|-|TRBV20-1|once
CSARRYNEQFF
TGCAGTGCTAGACGGTACAATGAGCAGTTCTTC
>TRBJ2-5|-|TRBV9|-
CASSPGQPKETQYF
TGTGCCAGCAGCCCCGGTCAGCCAAAAGAGACCCAGTACTTC
>TRBJ2-5|-|TRBV7-3|-
CASSPQGNSETQYF
TGTGCCAGCAGCCCTCAGGGGAATTCAGAGACCCAGTACTTC
>TRBJ2-1|TRBD2|TRBV7-2|-
CASSLAASGGFSYNEQFF
TGTGCCAGCAGCTTAGCGGCTAGCGGGGGCTTCTCCTACAATGAGCAGTTCTTC
>TRBJ2-1|TRBD2|TRBV6-1|-
CASSEGTSADEQFF
TGTGCCAGCAGTGAAGGGACTAGCGCCGATGAGCAGTTCTTC
>TRBJ2-1|-|TRBV7-9|-
CASNSPGRSSYNEQFF
TGTGCCAGCAATTCGCCGGGACGGAGCTCCTACAATGAGCAGTTCTTC
>TRBJ1-1|-|TRBV7-9|-
CASSLGAFAEAFF
TGTGCCAGCAGCTTAGGGGCATTCGCTGAAGCTTTCTTT
>TRBJ1-2|-|TRBV9|-
CASSPADSSNYGYTF
TGTGCCAGCAGCCCCGCCGACAGTTCTAACTATGGCTACACCTTC
>TRBJ2-7|TRBD1|TRBV5-1|-
CASSLPQGKVHEQYF
TGCGCCAGCAGCCTCCCACAGGGGAAGGTCCACGAGCAGTACTTC
>TRBJ2-5|-|TRBV7-9|few
CASSQIAAQETQYF
TGTGCCAGCAGCCAAATAGCGGCACAAGAGACCCAGTACTTC
>TRBJ2-1|-|TRBV6-5|-
CASSSGNNEQFF
TGTGCCAGCAGTTCTGGGAACAATGAGCAGTTCTTC
>TRBJ2-2|-|TRBV27|-
CASSKGHTGELFF
TGTGCCAGCAGTAAGGGTCACACCGGGGAGCTGTTTTTT
>TRBJ2-3|TRBD2|TRBV19|-
CASTKLAGGSTDTQYF
TGTGCCAGTACTAAACTAGCGGGGGGTTCCACAGATACGCAGTATTTT
>TRBJ1-3|-|TRBV2|-
CASSEWQGSGNTIYF
TGTGCCAGCAGTGAATGGCAGGGGTCAGGAAACACCATATATTTT
>TRBJ1-6|-|TRBV7-8|-
CASSYSQGGSPLHF
TGTGCCAGCAGCTATTCCCAGGGAGGTTCACCCCTCCACTTT
>TRBJ2-5|-|TRBV18|-
CASSVGGKETQYF
TGTGCCAGCTCTGTCGGGGGTAAAGAGACCCAGTACTTC
>TRBJ2-3|-|TRBV5-1|-
CASSLGASTDTQYF
TGCGCCAGCAGCTTGGGAGCTAGCACAGATACGCAGTATTTT
>TRBJ1-5|-|TRBV12-3/TRBV12-4|-
CASSLASLMLQHF
TGTGCCAGCAGTTTAGCTAGTTTAATGCTCCAGCATTTT